The clone carrying this T cell receptor (beta chain) was recorded only once. Germline V lookup: CDR1 SGDLS, CDR2 YYNGEE. The CDR3 runs 15 residues. V dropped 0 bases and J dropped 4 bases, with 14 bases sitting between them. The data originate from a study of T cell changes during pregnancy in multiple sclerosis. The method was immunoSEQ multiplex PCR; TCRdb's version includes in-frame clones alone and lacks a portion of them. The table has about 30,000 clones, 90% seen once. The origin of this receptor is a female donor in good health, enrolled as a control in a pregnancy study. The specimen comprised CD4+ T cells from peripheral blood mononuclear cells, sampled in the third trimester of pregnancy. V gene TRBV9 combines with J gene TRBJ2-7, with a tentative D call TRBD2 (6 bases). The CDR3 here is CASSVDQTSMYEQYF. CDR3 nucleotides: TGTGCCAGCAGCGTAGATCAGACTAGTATGTACGAGCAGTACTTC.